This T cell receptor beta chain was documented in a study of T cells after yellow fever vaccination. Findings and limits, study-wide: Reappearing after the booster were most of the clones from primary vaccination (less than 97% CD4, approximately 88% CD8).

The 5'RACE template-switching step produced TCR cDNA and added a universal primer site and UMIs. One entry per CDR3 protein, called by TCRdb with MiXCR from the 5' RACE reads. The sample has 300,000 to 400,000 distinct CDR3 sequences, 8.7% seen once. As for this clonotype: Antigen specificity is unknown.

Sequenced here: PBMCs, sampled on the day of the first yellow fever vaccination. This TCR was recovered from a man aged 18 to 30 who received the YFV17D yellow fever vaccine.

In DNA form, the CDR3 reads TGTGCCAGCAGCCGGGGACTAGCGGGATTAACAGATACGCAGTATTTT. Residues: CASSRGLAGLTDTQYF. The rearrangement joins TRBV7-2 to TRBJ2-3, with 13 bases matching TRBD2. The CDR3 consists of 16 residues. The trim removed 5 bases at V and 3 bases at J, leaving 5 bases unmatched. Per germline, CDR1 SGHTA and CDR2 FQGNSA.